The present T cell receptor (beta chain) was sequenced within a study of blood T cells in healthy people across ages. Study-wide findings and caveats: Roughly linearly, TCR beta diversity per million T cells fell as age increased. A greater number of naive CD4+ cells and higher diversity distinguished long-lived donors from aged donors.

Germline CDR1 is LGHDT and CDR2 is YNNKEL (reference sequence). Trimming took 2 bases from V and 5 from J, leaving 12 bases between them. This CDR3 has 14 residues. This clonotype was found a few times. The antigen is not known. Then a second PCR, running about 7 to 11 cycles, was carried out with a sample-barcoded 5' primer and a J-beta primer mix. TCRdb ran MiXCR on the 5' RACE reads and lists one entry per CDR3 protein. The repertoire has 1 million or so distinct CDR3 sequences, roughly a quarter of them found once; the top ten carry 0.65% to 0.95%. These data were likewise used in another study, on T cells of mothers and their children. That source notes: cDNA synthesis used all extracted RNA, roughly 1.6 ug per 15 ul. Maternal samples each gave over 8 million TCR beta CDR3 reads, and child samples roughly 3 million each.

V gene TRBV3-1 combines with J gene TRBJ2-5; D is ambiguous. This clonotype originated in a girl between 2 and 10 years old in good health. Specimen: blood. The CDR3 protein is CASSQWLFQETQYF. The CDR3 coding sequence is TGTGCCAGCAGCCAATGGCTATTTCAGGAGACCCAGTACTTC.